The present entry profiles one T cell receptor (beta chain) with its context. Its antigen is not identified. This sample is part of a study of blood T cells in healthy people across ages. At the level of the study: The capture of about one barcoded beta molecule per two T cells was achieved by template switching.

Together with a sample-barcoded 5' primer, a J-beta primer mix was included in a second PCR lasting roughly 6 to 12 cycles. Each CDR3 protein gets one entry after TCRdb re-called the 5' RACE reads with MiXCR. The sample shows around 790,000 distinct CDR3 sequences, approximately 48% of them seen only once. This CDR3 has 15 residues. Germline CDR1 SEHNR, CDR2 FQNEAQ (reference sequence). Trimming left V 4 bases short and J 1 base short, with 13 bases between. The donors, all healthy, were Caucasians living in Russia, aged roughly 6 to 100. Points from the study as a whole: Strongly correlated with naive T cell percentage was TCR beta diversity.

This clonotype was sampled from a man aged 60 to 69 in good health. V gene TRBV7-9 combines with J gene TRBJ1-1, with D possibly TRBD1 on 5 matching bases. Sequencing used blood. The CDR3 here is CASSSPGNANTEAFF. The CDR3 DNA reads TGTGCCAGCAGCTCTCCAGGGAACGCGAACACTGAAGCTTTCTTT.